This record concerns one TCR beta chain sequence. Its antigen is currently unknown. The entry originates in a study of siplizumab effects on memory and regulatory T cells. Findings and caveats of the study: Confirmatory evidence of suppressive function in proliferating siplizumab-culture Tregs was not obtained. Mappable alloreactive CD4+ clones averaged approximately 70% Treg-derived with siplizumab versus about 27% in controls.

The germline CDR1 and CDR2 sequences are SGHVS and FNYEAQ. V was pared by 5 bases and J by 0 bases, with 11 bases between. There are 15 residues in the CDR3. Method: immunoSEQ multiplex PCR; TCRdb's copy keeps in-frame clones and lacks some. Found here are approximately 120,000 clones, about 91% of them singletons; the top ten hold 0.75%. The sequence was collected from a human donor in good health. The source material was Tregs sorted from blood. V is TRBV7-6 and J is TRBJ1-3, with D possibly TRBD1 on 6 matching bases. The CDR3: CASSRTGISGNTIYF. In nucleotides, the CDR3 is TGTGCCAGCAGCCGTACAGGGATCTCTGGAAACACCATATATTTT.